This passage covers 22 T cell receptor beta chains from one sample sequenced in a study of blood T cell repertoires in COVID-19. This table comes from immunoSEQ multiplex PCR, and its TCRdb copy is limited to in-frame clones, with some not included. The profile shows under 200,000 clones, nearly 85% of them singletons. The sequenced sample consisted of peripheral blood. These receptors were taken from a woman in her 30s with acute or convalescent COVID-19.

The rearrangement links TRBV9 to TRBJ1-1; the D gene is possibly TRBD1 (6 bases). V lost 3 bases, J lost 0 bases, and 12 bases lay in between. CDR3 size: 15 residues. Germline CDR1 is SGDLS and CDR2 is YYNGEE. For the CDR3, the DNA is TGTGCCAGCAGCGAGAGGACAGAAGTGAACACTGAAGCTTTCTTT. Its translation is CASSERTEVNTEAFF.

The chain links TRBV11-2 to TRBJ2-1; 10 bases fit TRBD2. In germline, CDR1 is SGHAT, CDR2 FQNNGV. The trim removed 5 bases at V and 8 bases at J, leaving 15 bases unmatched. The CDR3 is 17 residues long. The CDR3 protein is CASSPPLPSGSWDEQFF. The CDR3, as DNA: TGTGCCAGCAGCCCACCCCTTCCTAGCGGGAGTTGGGATGAGCAGTTCTTC.

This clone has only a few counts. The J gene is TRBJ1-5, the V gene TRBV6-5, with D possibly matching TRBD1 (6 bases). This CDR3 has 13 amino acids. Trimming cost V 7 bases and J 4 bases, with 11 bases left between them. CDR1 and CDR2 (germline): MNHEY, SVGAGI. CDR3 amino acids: CASKTGPNQPQHF. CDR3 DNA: TGTGCCAGCAAGACAGGCCCGAATCAGCCCCAGCATTTT.

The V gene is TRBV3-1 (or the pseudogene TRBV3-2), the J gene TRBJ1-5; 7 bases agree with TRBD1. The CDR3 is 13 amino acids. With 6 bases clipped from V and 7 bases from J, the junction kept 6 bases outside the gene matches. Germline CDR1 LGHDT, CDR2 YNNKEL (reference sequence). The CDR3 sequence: CASSLRGVQPQHF. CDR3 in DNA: TGTGCCAGCAGTCTCAGGGGGGTCCAGCCCCAGCATTTT.

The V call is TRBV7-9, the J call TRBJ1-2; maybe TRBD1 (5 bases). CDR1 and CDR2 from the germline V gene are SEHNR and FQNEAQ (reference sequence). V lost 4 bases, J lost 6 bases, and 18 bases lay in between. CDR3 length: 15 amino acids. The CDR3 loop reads CASSSQLILTDGYTF. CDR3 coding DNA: TGTGCCAGCAGCTCCCAATTAATCTTGACAGATGGCTACACCTTC.

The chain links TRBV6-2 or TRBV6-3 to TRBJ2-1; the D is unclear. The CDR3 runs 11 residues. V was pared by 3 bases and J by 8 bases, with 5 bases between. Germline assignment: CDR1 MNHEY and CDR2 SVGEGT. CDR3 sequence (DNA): TGTGCCAGCAGTTATGGAGATGAGCAGTTCTTC. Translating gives CASSYGDEQFF.

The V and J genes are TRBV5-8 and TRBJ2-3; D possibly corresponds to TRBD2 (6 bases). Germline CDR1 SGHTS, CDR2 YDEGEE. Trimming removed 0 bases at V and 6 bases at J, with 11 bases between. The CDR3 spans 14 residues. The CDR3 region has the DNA TGTGCCAGCAGCTTGGTAGGAGGGATGGATACGCAGTATTTT. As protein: CASSLVGGMDTQYF.

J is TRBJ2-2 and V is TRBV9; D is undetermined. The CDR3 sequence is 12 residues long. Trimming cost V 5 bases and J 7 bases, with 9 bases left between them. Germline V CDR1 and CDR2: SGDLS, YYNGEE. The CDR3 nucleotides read TGTGCCAGCAGTTCCCTCGGCGGGGAGCTGTTTTTT. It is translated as CASSSLGGELFF.

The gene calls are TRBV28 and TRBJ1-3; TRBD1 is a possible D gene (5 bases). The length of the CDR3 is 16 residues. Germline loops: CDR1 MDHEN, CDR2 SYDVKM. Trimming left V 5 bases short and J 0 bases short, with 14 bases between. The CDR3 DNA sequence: TGTGCCAGCAGTCTGATCCAGGGTCACTCTGGAAACACCATATATTTT. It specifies CASSLIQGHSGNTIYF.

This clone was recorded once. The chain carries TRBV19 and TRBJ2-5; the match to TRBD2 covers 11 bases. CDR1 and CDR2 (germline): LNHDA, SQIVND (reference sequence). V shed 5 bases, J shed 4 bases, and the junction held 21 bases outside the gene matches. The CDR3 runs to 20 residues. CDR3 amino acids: CASSRLSHGVTSGSAETQYF. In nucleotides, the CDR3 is TGTGCCAGTAGTCGCCTGAGCCATGGTGTCACTAGCGGGAGCGCAGAGACCCAGTACTTC.

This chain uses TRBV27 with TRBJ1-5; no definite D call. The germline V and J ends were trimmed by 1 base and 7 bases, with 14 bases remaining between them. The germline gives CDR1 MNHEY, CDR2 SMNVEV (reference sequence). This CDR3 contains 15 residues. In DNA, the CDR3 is TGTGCCAGCAGTTTATATAGGTCGGGGAAGCAGCCCCAGCATTTT. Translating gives CASSLYRSGKQPQHF.

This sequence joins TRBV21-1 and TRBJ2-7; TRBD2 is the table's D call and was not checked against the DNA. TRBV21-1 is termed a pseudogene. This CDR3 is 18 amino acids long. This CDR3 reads CASSKALLTPSGYYEQYF. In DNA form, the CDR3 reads TGTGCCAGCAGCAAAGCGCTTTTAACCCCTAGTGGCTACTACGAGCAGTACTTC.

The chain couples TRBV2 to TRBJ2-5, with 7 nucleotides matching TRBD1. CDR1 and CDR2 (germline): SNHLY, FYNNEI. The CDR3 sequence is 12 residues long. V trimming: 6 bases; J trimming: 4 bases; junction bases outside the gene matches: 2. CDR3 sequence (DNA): TGTGCCAGCAGCTACAGGGGAGAGACCCAGTACTTC. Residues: CASSYRGETQYF.

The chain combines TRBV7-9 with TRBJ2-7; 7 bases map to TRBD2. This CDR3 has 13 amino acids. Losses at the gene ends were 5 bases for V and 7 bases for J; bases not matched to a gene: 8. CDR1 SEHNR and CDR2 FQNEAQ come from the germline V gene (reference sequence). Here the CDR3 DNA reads TGTGCCAGCAGCCCTCCAGGGAGGGGAGAGCAGTACTTC. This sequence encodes CASSPPGRGEQYF.

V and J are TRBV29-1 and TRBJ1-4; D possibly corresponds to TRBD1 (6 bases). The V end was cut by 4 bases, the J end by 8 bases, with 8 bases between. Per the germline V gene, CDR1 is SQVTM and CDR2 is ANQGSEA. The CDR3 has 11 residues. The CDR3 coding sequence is TGCAGCGTTGCAGGGGACGAAAAACTGTTTTTT. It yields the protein CSVAGDEKLFF.

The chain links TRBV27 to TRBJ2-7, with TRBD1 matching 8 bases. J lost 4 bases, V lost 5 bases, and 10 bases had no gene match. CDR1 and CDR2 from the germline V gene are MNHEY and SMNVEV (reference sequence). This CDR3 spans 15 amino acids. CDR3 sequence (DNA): TGTGCCAGCAGTCCGTCGGACAGGGAGCTATACGAGCAGTACTTC. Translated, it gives CASSPSDRELYEQYF.

In nucleotides, the CDR3 is TGTGCCAGCAGCAATCGGCCAGGGGAGACCCAGTACTTC. Protein sequence: CASSNRPGETQYF. This chain joins TRBV21-1 and TRBJ2-5; the table's D call, TRBD1, was not checked against the DNA. TRBV21-1 is annotated as a pseudogene. The CDR3 totals 13 residues.

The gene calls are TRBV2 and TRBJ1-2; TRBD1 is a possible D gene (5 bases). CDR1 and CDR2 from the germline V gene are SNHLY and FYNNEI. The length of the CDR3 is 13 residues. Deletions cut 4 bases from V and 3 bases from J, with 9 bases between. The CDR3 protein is CASSVKQDYGYTF. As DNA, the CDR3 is TGTGCCAGCAGTGTTAAACAGGACTATGGCTACACCTTC.

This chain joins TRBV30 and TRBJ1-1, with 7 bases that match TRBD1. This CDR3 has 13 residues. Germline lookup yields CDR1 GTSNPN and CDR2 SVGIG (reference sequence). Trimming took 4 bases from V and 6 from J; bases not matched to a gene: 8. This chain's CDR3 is CAWTNTGVSEAFF. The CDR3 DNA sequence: TGTGCCTGGACCAATACAGGGGTATCTGAAGCTTTCTTT.

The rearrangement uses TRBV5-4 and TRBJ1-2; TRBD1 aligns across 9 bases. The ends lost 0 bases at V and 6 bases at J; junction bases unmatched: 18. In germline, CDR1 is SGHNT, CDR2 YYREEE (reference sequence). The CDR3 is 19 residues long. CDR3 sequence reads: CASSLGEGTGGNFWDGYTF. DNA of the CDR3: TGTGCCAGCAGCTTGGGTGAAGGAACAGGGGGCAATTTTTGGGATGGCTACACCTTC. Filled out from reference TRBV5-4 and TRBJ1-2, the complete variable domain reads ETGVTQSPTHLIKTRGQQVTLRCSSQSGHNTVSWYQQALGQGPQFIFQYYREEENGRGNFPPRFSGLQFPNYSSELNVNALELDDSALYLCASSLGEGTGGNFWDGYTFGSGTRLTVV.

CDR3 in DNA: TGCGCCAGCAGCCTTTTTACGGGGCTAGCGGGTAGAGAGCAGTACTTC. Its translation is CASSLFTGLAGREQYF. The rearrangement joins TRBV4-3 to TRBJ2-7, with 8 bases fitting TRBD2. Germline V lookup: CDR1 LGHNA, CDR2 YSLEER. J lost 7 bases, V lost 4 bases, and 15 bases had no gene match. This CDR3 has 16 amino acids.

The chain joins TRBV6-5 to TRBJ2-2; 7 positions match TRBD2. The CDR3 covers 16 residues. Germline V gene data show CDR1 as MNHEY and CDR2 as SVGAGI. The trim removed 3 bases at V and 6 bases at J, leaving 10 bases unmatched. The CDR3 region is CASSYLAGALAGELFF. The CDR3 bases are TGTGCCAGCAGTTATTTGGCGGGAGCTTTAGCCGGGGAGCTGTTTTTT.